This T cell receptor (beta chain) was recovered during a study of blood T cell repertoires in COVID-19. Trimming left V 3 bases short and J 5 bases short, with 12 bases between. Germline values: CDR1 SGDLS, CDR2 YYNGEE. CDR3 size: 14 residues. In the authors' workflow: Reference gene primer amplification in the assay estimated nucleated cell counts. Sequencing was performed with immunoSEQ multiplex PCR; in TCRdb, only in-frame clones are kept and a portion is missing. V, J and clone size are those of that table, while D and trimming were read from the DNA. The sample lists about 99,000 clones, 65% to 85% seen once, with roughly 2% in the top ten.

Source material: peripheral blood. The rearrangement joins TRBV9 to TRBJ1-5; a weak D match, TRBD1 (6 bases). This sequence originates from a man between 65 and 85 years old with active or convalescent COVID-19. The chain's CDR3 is CASSEAPGDQPQHF. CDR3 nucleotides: TGTGCCAGCAGCGAAGCCCCAGGGGATCAGCCCCAGCATTTT.